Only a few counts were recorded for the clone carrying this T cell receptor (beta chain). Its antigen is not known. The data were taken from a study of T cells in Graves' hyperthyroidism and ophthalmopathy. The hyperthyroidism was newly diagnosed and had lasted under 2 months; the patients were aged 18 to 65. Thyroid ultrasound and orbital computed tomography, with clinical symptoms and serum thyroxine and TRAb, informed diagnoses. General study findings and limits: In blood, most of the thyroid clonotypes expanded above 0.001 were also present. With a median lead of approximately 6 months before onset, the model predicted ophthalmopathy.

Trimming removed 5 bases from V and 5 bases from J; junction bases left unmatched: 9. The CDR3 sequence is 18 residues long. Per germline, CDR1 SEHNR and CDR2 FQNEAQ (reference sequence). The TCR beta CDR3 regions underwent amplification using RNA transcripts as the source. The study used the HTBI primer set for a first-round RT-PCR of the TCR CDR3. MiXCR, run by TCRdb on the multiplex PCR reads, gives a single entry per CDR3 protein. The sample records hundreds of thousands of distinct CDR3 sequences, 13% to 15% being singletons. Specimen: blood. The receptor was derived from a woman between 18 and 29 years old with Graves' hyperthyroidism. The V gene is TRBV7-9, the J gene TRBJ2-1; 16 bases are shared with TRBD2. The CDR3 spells CASSPRGLAGGSHNEQFF. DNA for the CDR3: TGTGCCAGCAGCCCTCGGGGACTAGCGGGAGGGTCCCACAATGAGCAGTTCTTC.